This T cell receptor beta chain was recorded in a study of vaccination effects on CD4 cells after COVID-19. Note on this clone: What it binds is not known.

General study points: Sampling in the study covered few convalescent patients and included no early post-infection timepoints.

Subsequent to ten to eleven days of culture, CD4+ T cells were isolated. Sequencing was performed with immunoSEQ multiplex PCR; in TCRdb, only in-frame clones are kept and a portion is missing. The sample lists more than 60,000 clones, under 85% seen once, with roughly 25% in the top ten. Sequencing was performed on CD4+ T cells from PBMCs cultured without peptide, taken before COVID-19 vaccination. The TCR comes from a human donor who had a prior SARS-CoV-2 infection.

DNA of the CDR3: TGTGCCAGCAGCCCACTCAAGCAACAGGGCACTGAAGCTTTCTTT. Protein sequence: CASSPLKQQGTEAFF. The chain recombines TRBV5-6 with TRBJ1-1, with a possible D match to TRBD1 (6 bases). The germline gives CDR1 SGHDT, CDR2 YYEEEE. This CDR3 spans 15 amino acids. V gave up 4 bases and J gave up 4 bases, with 17 bases separating them.